Each of the 4 T cell receptor beta chains below was sequenced from the same sample in a study of cytomegalovirus exposure and HLA in healthy donors. The PCR contained 60 Vbeta and 13 Jbeta primers. Sequencing was performed with immunoSEQ multiplex PCR; in TCRdb, only in-frame clones are kept and a portion is missing. The sample consists of about 220,000 clones, approximately 80% of them appearing once. Sample: PBMCs. The receptor source for this set is a boy aged 2 to 10 in good health and CMV-seronegative.

Regarding this clone: Because it lacks the conserved phenylalanine or tryptophan at the end, this CDR3 is likely a read error. The chain links TRBV18 to TRBJ2-7; weak D call: TRBD2 (6 bases). From germline, CDR1 is KGHSH and CDR2 LQKENI. Trimming removed 2 bases from V and 5 bases from J, with 16 bases in between. This CDR3 comprises 15 residues. Written as DNA, the CDR3 is TGTGCCAGCTCACCAGTCTACGGCGGGAACAACGAGCAGTACCTC. This codes for CASSPVYGGNNEQYL.

This clone came up once. The rearrangement links TRBV12-2 to TRBJ1-1. TRBV12-2 is an annotated pseudogene. This CDR3 region has 18 residues. In DNA form, the CDR3 reads TGTGCAAGTCGCTTAGGACCCCAGGGAGGCGGTGTGGGCACTGAAGCTTTCTTT. This sequence encodes CASRLGPQGGGVGTEAFF.

As regards this clone: At the DNA level, this CDR3 is encoded by other sequences in the same sample as well. The chain uses TRBV9 and TRBJ2-3; D is ambiguous. With 0 bases removed from V and 1 base from J, the gap between germline ends came to 6 bases. Germline assignment: CDR1 SGDLS and CDR2 YYNGEE. This CDR3 is 14 amino acids long. The CDR3 nucleotides read TGTGCCAGCAGCGTAGGGCAAGGCACAGATACGCAGTATTTT. Translating it yields CASSVGQGTDTQYF.

The chain's CDR3 is CASSLGQGLAYEQYF. Here the CDR3 DNA reads TGTGCCAGCAGCTTAGGACAGGGGCTGGCCTACGAGCAGTACTTC. The chain carries TRBV11-1 and TRBJ2-7, with 8 bases matching TRBD1. The CDR3 runs to 15 residues. Germline assignment: CDR1 SGHAT and CDR2 FQDESV (reference sequence). Germline trimming cut 1 base from V and 2 bases from J; bases unmatched to any gene: 4.